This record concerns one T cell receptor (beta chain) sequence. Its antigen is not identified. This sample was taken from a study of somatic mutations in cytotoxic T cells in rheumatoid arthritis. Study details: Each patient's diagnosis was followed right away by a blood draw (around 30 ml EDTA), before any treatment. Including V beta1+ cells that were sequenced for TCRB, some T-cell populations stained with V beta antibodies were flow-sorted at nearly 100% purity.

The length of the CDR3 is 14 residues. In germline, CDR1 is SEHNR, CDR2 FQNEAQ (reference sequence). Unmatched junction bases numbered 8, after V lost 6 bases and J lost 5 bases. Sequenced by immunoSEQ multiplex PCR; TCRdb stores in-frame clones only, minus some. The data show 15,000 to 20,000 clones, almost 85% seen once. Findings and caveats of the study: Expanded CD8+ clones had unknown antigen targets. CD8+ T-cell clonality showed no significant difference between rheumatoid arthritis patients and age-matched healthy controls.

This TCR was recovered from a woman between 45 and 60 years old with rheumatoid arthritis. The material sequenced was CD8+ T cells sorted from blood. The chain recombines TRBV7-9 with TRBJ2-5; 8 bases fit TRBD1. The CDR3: CASRDRDYEETQYF. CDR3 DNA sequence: TGTGCCAGCAGGGACAGGGATTACGAGGAGACCCAGTACTTC.